This T cell receptor (beta chain) was identified in a study of human T cells and chemical hapten exposure. In the study overall: TCR yields per sample varied mostly from small pooled library volume differences. Study-wide results and limits: Among expanded TCRs, significantly more large CDR3 similarity clusters formed than among controls. TCRs at a frequency above 1 in 1000 stayed unchanged with DPC sensitization.

V was pared by 6 bases and J by 3 bases, with 17 bases between. The CDR3 runs 15 residues. TCRdb re-analysed the RACE reads in MiXCR, keeping a single row per CDR3 protein. Found here are 250,000 or so distinct CDR3 sequences, over 7.5% of them singletons; the top ten hold 0.9% to 1.5%. Worth noting for this clonotype: The antigen is unknown.

Time point denoted: pre-sensitization, week 0. The sample's treatment: therapeutic diphenylcyclopropenone sensitization with weekly scalp DPC. The starting material was whole blood, obtained in connection with sensitization to the hapten diphenylcyclopropenone (DPC). This clonotype originated in a man aged 18 to 29 with alopecia areata. Some clones in this sample may be carry-over from other donors' samples. The rearrangement joins TRBV12-3 or TRBV12-4 to TRBJ1-1; D gene unclear. CDR3 amino acids: CASSPGWGRYTEAFF. As DNA, the CDR3 is TGTGCCAGCAGCCCGGGTTGGGGAAGATACACTGAAGCTTTCTTT.